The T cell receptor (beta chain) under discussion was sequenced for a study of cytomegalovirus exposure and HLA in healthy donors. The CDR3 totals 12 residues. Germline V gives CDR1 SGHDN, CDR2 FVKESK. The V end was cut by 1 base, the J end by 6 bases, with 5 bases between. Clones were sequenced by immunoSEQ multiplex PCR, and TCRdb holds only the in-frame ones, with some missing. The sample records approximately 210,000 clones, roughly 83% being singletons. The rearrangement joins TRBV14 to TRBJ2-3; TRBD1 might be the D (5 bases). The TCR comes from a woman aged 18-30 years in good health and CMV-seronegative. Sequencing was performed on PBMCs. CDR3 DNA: TGTGCCAGCAGCCAAGCAGGGGATACGCAGTATTTT. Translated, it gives CASSQAGDTQYF.